The rows below give T cell receptor beta chains drawn from one sample of a study of cytomegalovirus exposure and HLA in healthy donors. Generated by immunoSEQ multiplex PCR, the TCRdb table keeps only in-frame clones and is missing some. The repertoire holds some 180,000 clones, with over 65% as singletons. The sequencing sample was made of PBMCs. The source is a woman aged 55-69 years in good health and CMV-seropositive. CDR3s include the opening cysteine and the closing phenylalanine or tryptophan. D genes are given only for firm matches. Clone size, where shown, is once, few, many, or a class for clones that have expanded.

v_gene	j_gene	d_gene	abundance	CDR3nt	CDR3aa
TRBV28	TRBJ2-3	TRBD2	.	TGTGCCAGCAGCTCGCCGGGACTAGCGGGCCCGGGGGATACGCAGTATTTT	CASSSPGLAGPGDTQYF
TRBV15	TRBJ1-5	TRBD1	.	TGTGCCACCAGCAGAGATACGGGAGGGGGCCATCAGCCCCAGCATTTT	CATSRDTGGGHQPQHF
TRBV27	TRBJ2-7	.	.	TGTGCCAGCAGGCGGCACTCTGATTACGAGCAGTACTTC	CASRRHSDYEQYF
TRBV5-1	TRBJ2-3	TRBD2	.	TGCGCCAGCAGTACCCTAGCGGGGGGGACAAGGGATACGCAGTATTTT	CASSTLAGGTRDTQYF
TRBV5-1	TRBJ2-5	.	.	TGCGCCAGCAGCCCCGGACAGCCTAAAGAGACCCAGTACTTC	CASSPGQPKETQYF
TRBV2	TRBJ2-2	TRBD1	.	TGTGCCAGCAGTGATCCGGACAGGGGACCTCTCGGGGAGCTGTTTTTT	CASSDPDRGPLGELFF
TRBV5-1	TRBJ1-1	TRBD1	.	TGCGCCAGCAGCTTCAGGGACAGGGGGGCGTCTCCCACGAACACTGAAGCTTTCTTT	CASSFRDRGASPTNTEAFF
TRBV12-5	TRBJ1-1	.	.	TGTGCTAGTGGTTTGGTGACGGGGAAGCCCACTGAAGCTTTCTTT	CASGLVTGKPTEAFF
TRBV29-1	TRBJ1-1	TRBD1	.	TGCAGCGTTGAACGGACAGGGGGCACTGAAGCTTTCTTT	CSVERTGGTEAFF
TRBV7-9	TRBJ1-2	.	.	TGTGCCAGCAGCTTCGAGGCGGGGAGCTACACCTTC	CASSFEAGSYTF
TRBV4-3	TRBJ2-7	TRBD1	.	TGCGCCAGCAGCCTTATGACAGGGTCTTTTTCCTACGAGCAGTACTTC	CASSLMTGSFSYEQYF
TRBV28	TRBJ2-6	.	few	TGTGCCAGCAGTTTAGCGGGGGCAATTGGGGCCAACGTCCTGACTTTC	CASSLAGAIGANVLTF
TRBV5-6	TRBJ1-2	TRBD1	many	TGTGCCAGCAGCCCTGGGACAGGAAATAACTATGGCTACACCTTC	CASSPGTGNNYGYTF
TRBV28	TRBJ2-7	TRBD2	.	TGTGCCAGCAGCCTAGCGGGAGGGCCAGACGAGCAGTACTTC	CASSLAGGPDEQYF
TRBV2	TRBJ1-2	.	.	TGTGCCAGCAGCGCCTCGGGGGGTTCTAACTATGGCTACACCTTC	CASSASGGSNYGYTF
TRBV2	TRBJ2-1	TRBD1	.	TGTGCCAGCAGTGAAGCGTCCCCAGGACAGGGCCATGAGCAGTTCTTC	CASSEASPGQGHEQFF
TRBV14	TRBJ1-6	.	.	TGTGCCAGCAGCCCGGGGAGGTCACCCCTCCACTTT	CASSPGRSPLHF
TRBV15	TRBJ2-1	TRBD2	.	TGTGCCACCCAAGAGTGGCTAGCGGGGGGCAATGAGCAGTTCTTC	CATQEWLAGGNEQFF
TRBV4-2	TRBJ2-3	TRBD2	.	TGTGCCAGCAGCCAAGAGTATCGTAGCGGGATTAGAACAGATACGCAGTATTTT	CASSQEYRSGIRTDTQYF
TRBV7-2	TRBJ1-4	.	few	TGTGCCAGCAGCCTCGTGGGAGGGGAGGAAAAACTGTTTTTT	CASSLVGGEEKLFF
TRBV5-4	TRBJ1-3	.	once	TGTGCCAGCAGCTTGGGTCAGTTGCTGGCTGGAAACACCATATATTTT	CASSLGQLLAGNTIYF
TRBV7-9	TRBJ2-1	.	.	TGTGCCAGCAAGCCAGGGAGGGGGGCCGGCCCATACAATGAGCAGTTCTTC	CASKPGRGAGPYNEQFF
TRBV4-3	TRBJ2-1	TRBD2	.	TGCGCCAGCAGCCCCACGAGATTAGCGGGAGGGCACATCAATGAGCAGTTCTTC	CASSPTRLAGGHINEQFF
TRBV28	TRBJ2-3	.	.	TGTGCCAGCAGTTCCAGACTGCTTGCCACAGATACGCAGTATTTT	CASSSRLLATDTQYF
TRBV27	TRBJ1-5	.	.	TGTGCCAGCAGTTCCCTCGGACAGAATCAGCCCCAGCATTTT	CASSSLGQNQPQHF
TRBV28	TRBJ1-1	TRBD1	few	TGTGCCAGCAGTTTACCGGACAGGGTATTCCACACTGAAGCTTTCTTT	CASSLPDRVFHTEAFF
TRBV5-1	TRBJ1-1	TRBD1	.	TGCGCCAGCAGCGGCGGACAGGGGAACGGAGCTTTCTTT	CASSGGQGNGAFF
TRBV10-3	TRBJ1-2	TRBD1	.	TGTGCCATCAGTAGGGACAGGGGGGACCCTGGCTACACCTTC	CAISRDRGDPGYTF
TRBV5-4	TRBJ2-7	TRBD1	.	TGTGCCAGCAGCTTGGATTGGAGGGACAGGGGTACTAGCGAGCAGTACTTC	CASSLDWRDRGTSEQYF
TRBV18	TRBJ2-7	.	once	TGTGCCAGCTCACCTGCTCATAACCCGACAGCAACCTACGAGCAGTACTTC	CASSPAHNPTATYEQYF
TRBV4-2	TRBJ2-7	TRBD2	few	TGTGCCAGCAGCCAAGAGGGACTAGCGGACTCCTACGAGCAGTACTTC	CASSQEGLADSYEQYF
TRBV27	TRBJ1-4	.	.	TGTGCCAGCAGTCCGACATGGGTGACTAATGAAAAACTGTTTTTT	CASSPTWVTNEKLFF
TRBV4-1	TRBJ2-1	TRBD2	.	TGCGCCAGCAGCCAAGATTGGGTAGCGGGAGGGTACAATGAGCAGTTCTTC	CASSQDWVAGGYNEQFF
TRBV6-5	TRBJ1-1	.	once	TGTGCCAGCAGTTACCATAGGGGGAATGAAGCTTTCTTT	CASSYHRGNEAFF
TRBV30	TRBJ1-6	TRBD1	.	TGTGCCTGGAGTGTACAGGGGGCGAAATCACCCCTCCACTTT	CAWSVQGAKSPLHF
TRBV5-6	TRBJ1-1	.	.	TGTGCCAGCAGCTTGGGAGCAGGGCTCAACACTGAAGCTTTCTTT	CASSLGAGLNTEAFF
TRBV4-2	TRBJ2-3	TRBD2	.	TGTGCCAGCAGCCCCTCGGAGCGGGGGGCCATAAGAGATACGCAGTATTTT	CASSPSERGAIRDTQYF
TRBV5-1	TRBJ1-2	.	.	TGCGCCAGCAGCTTGCTGGAGGGCAACTATGGCTACACCTTC	CASSLLEGNYGYTF
TRBV11-3	TRBJ2-7	TRBD1	few	TGTGCCAGTAAGTCGGGACAGAGCTCCTACGAGCAGTACTTC	CASKSGQSSYEQYF
TRBV28	TRBJ1-2	.	.	TGTGCCAGCAGTACCGCAAGGGGGGGTTTGGGTGGCTACACCTTC	CASSTARGGLGGYTF
TRBV7-2	TRBJ1-5	.	.	TGTGCCAGCAGCTCCTCCAGGGATCAGCCCCAGCATTTT	CASSSSRDQPQHF
TRBV30	TRBJ1-2	.	.	TGTGCCTGGAGTGCTGCTAACTATGGCTACACCTTC	CAWSAANYGYTF
TRBV5-1	TRBJ2-3	TRBD2	.	TGCGCCAGCAGCGAGGGACTAGCGGGAGGGCCGGGCACAGATACGCAGTATTTT	CASSEGLAGGPGTDTQYF
TRBV5-1	TRBJ1-4	.	.	TGCGCCAGCAGCCCCGGGGGTTTTACAACTAATGAAAAACTGTTTTTT	CASSPGGFTTNEKLFF
TRBV27	TRBJ1-4	TRBD1	.	TGTGCCAGCAGTTTATGGGGAACAGGGGATGAAAAACTGTTTTTT	CASSLWGTGDEKLFF
TRBV4-1	TRBJ1-5	.	.	TGCGCCAGCAGCCAAGAGGGGGCGGGAGTGGGCAATCAGCCCCAGCATTTT	CASSQEGAGVGNQPQHF
TRBV4-3	TRBJ1-5	.	few	TGCGCCAGCAGTCTTCAGAGGAATCAGCCCCAGCATTTT	CASSLQRNQPQHF
TRBV6-6	TRBJ1-5	.	few	TGTGCCAGCAGTTCAGGGGATAATGGTCAGCCCCAGCATTTT	CASSSGDNGQPQHF
TRBV9	TRBJ1-6	TRBD1	.	TGTGCCAGCAGCGGGGACAGGGATGATTCACCCCTCCACTTT	CASSGDRDDSPLHF
TRBV5-6	TRBJ1-2	TRBD1	.	TGTGCCAGCAGCTTGGAGGGACAGGGGGGCTATGGCTACACCTTC	CASSLEGQGGYGYTF
TRBV11-2	TRBJ2-7	TRBD2	.	TGTGCCAGCAGCTTAGCGGGGGGAGGCCGGACATACGAGCAGTACTTC	CASSLAGGGRTYEQYF
TRBV10-3	TRBJ2-7	TRBD1	.	TGTGCCATCAGTGAGTCGAGGGACAGGGTCAACGAGCAGTACTTC	CAISESRDRVNEQYF
TRBV6-4	TRBJ1-1	.	.	TGTGCCAGCAGTCTGGATGACCGGGGGACTGAAGCTTTCTTT	CASSLDDRGTEAFF
TRBV19	TRBJ1-2	TRBD1	.	TGTGCCAGTAGTATCAACCCACGCAGGGGGTATGGCTACACCTTC	CASSINPRRGYGYTF
TRBV29-1	TRBJ1-3	.	.	TGCAGCGCGTACTCTGGAAACACCATATATTTT	CSAYSGNTIYF
TRBV28	TRBJ1-6	TRBD1	few	TGTGCCAGCAGGTCCCAGGGGGCAAAGAATTCACCCCTCCACTTT	CASRSQGAKNSPLHF
TRBV5-4	TRBJ1-4	.	once	TGTGCCAGCAGCGGGGCCCCCCGGAATGAAAAACTGTTTTTT	CASSGAPRNEKLFF